Listed here are 13 T cell receptor beta chains from one sample, sequenced in a study of CD8+ T cells in alopecia areata. RNA, once extracted, was reverse transcribed into cDNA for use as the sequencing template. Here immunoSEQ multiplex PCR was the method, and the copy in TCRdb shows in-frame clones only, minus some. The sample holds over 150,000 clones, about 61% seen once. What was sequenced was CD8+ T cells sorted from blood. The receptors come from a human donor in good health.

This clone was detected a few times. The rearrangement links TRBV29-1 to TRBJ1-2, with D perhaps TRBD1 (6 bases). The V gene lost 6 bases and the J gene lost 5 bases, with 16 bases spanning the gap. The CDR3 has 13 residues. Germline lookup yields CDR1 SQVTM and CDR2 ANQGSEA. CDR3 region: CSVWTAKLYGYTF. The CDR3 DNA reads as TGCAGCGTCTGGACAGCGAAGCTTTATGGCTACACCTTC.

The genes are TRBV5-4 and TRBJ2-6; D is unclear. V was clipped by 3 bases and J by 2 bases, with 18 bases between them. CDR1 and CDR2 from the germline V gene are SGHNT and YYREEE (reference sequence). CDR3 length: 18 amino acids. CDR3 residues: CASSSGPPGGAGANVLTF. The CDR3 region has the DNA TGTGCCAGCAGCTCGGGCCCCCCTGGTGGTGCTGGGGCCAACGTCCTGACTTTC.

Of note for this clone: The sample holds other DNA sequences that translate to the same CDR3. V gene TRBV13 combines with J gene TRBJ2-7; weak D call: TRBD1 (7 bases). Germline CDR1 reads PRHDT; CDR2 reads FYEKMQ (reference sequence). This CDR3 is 15 amino acids long. V was trimmed by 0 bases and J by 0 bases, leaving 9 bases between them. CDR3: CASSLGRDSSYEQYF. The CDR3 bases are TGTGCCAGCAGCTTAGGGCGGGACAGCTCCTACGAGCAGTACTTC.

This clone was seen a few times. The J gene is TRBJ2-5, the V gene TRBV9, with D maybe TRBD1 (5 bases). V was trimmed by 0 bases and J by 7 bases, leaving 10 bases between them. This CDR3 region has 13 residues. Germline CDR1 and CDR2: SGDLS and YYNGEE. The CDR3 coding sequence is TGTGCCAGCAGCGTAGAGGCTCAGGGGACCCAGTACTTC. Translation: CASSVEAQGTQYF.

The rearrangement links TRBV1 to TRBJ1-1; the table's D gene call, TRBD1, was not cross checked with the DNA. TRBV1 is a listed pseudogene. The CDR3 covers 16 residues. This chain's CDR3 is CTSSQEEQGVNTEAFF. CDR3 DNA: TGCACCAGCAGCCAAGAGGAACAGGGGGTGAACACTGAAGCTTTCTTT.

J is TRBJ1-2 and V is TRBV25-1, with 8 positions matching TRBD1. The ends lost 6 bases at V and 3 bases at J; junction bases unmatched: 3. The CDR3 covers 13 residues. Germline loops: CDR1 MGHDK, CDR2 SYGVNS. The CDR3 nucleotides are TGTGCCAGCAGATCAGGGGGCTACTATGGCTACACCTTC. This sequence encodes CASRSGGYYGYTF.

This chain uses TRBV5-4 with TRBJ2-1; D is unresolved. This CDR3 contains 12 residues. V was trimmed by 0 bases and J by 9 bases, leaving 7 bases between them. The germline V gene has CDR1 SGHNT and CDR2 YYREEE (reference sequence). The CDR3 DNA follows: TGTGCCAGCAGCTTGGATGCGATTGAGCAGTTCTTC. Translating it yields CASSLDAIEQFF. The whole variable domain, remainder taken from reference TRBV5-4 and TRBJ2-1, is ETGVTQSPTHLIKTRGQQVTLRCSSQSGHNTVSWYQQALGQGPQFIFQYYREEENGRGNFPPRFSGLQFPNYSSELNVNALELDDSALYLCASSLDAIEQFFGPGTRLTVL.

This clone showed up just a few times. The chain has TRBV5-6 and TRBJ2-7, with D unclear. This CDR3 contains 12 residues. Trimming removed 4 bases from V and 8 bases from J, with 13 bases in between. In germline, CDR1 is SGHDT, CDR2 YYEEEE. The CDR3, as DNA: TGTGCCAGCAGCCAGGCATCTACGCAGCAGTACTTC. This encodes CASSQASTQQYF.

The chain couples TRBV6-5 to TRBJ2-7; TRBD1 agrees at 7 bases. From germline, CDR1 is MNHEY and CDR2 SVGAGI. With V trimmed by 6 bases and J by 6 bases, 5 bases remained unmatched. The CDR3 is 12 residues long. CDR3 DNA sequence: TGTGCCAGCAGCCAGACAGGGACCGAGCAGTACTTC. It encodes CASSQTGTEQYF.

The rearrangement joins TRBV2 to TRBJ1-5, with D unresolved. The CDR3 contains 13 residues. V gave up 10 bases and J gave up 0 bases, with 10 bases separating them. The germline V gene encodes CDR1 SNHLY and CDR2 FYNNEI. CDR3 amino acids: CATGVNSNQPQHF. The CDR3 DNA is TGTGCCACCGGCGTAAATAGCAATCAGCCCCAGCATTTT.

The rearrangement uses TRBV11-2 and TRBJ2-1; D unclear. The V and J ends lost 5 bases and 8 bases respectively, with 10 bases between them. The germline gives CDR1 SGHAT, CDR2 FQNNGV. This CDR3 has 12 residues. The CDR3 loop reads CASSPGVDEQFF. CDR3 nucleotides: TGTGCCAGCAGCCCCGGTGTCGATGAGCAGTTCTTC.

The genes are TRBV6-5 and TRBJ2-1; 7 bases map to TRBD2. The ends lost 6 bases at V and 9 bases at J; junction bases unmatched: 8. Germline CDR1 is MNHEY and CDR2 is SVGAGI. CDR3 length: 13 amino acids. The CDR3 loop reads CASSPGLGGEQFF. CDR3 sequence (DNA): TGTGCCAGCAGCCCCGGACTAGGTGGTGAGCAGTTCTTC.

This clone was seen just once. The rearrangement links TRBV11-2 to TRBJ2-7, with D perhaps TRBD1 (5 bases). V was cut by 5 bases and J by 3 bases, with 8 bases left in between. CDR1 SGHAT and CDR2 FQNNGV come from the germline V gene. CDR3 length: 12 amino acids. CDR3 nucleotide sequence: TGTGCCAGCAGCCCTCAGGGCTACGAGCAGTACTTC. Translated, it gives CASSPQGYEQYF.